This T cell receptor beta chain stems from a study of cytomegalovirus exposure and HLA in healthy donors (dated by TCRdb to the late 2010s). For the study in its entirety: A later analysis indicated that the 90 to 150 validation repertoires were generated on the platform also employed for the roughly 730 repertoires of the first cohort. The study aimed to test whether signatures of past pathogen exposure could be identified by cataloging public T cell receptors. In addition to the first cohort of roughly 700 subjects, a separate validation cohort of approximately 130 different subjects was used. High-throughput TCR immunosequencing, statistical association of individual TCRs with disease status, and machine learning were combined to predict cytomegalovirus infection status.

The investigation overall reported the following: A later analysis lacked HLA typing for the validation cohort, so it scored co-occurrence in that cohort across all 110 or so repertoires. While some public TCRs were present in many individuals, most TCR sequences turned up only very rarely across donors. A later analysis found that TCRs clustered in the first cohort also tended to co-occur in the roughly 110 validation repertoires, with approximately 93% of cluster scores above 0. The study gave a list of under 200 TCR beta chains associated with cytomegalovirus. According to the authors, the approach could potentially be generalized to other disease states and immunological phenotypes. The classifier was reported to diagnose cytomegalovirus status with high specificity and sensitivity in both the original cohort and the validation cohort. Three of the identified cytomegalovirus-associated TCR beta chains were confirmed in vitro to be specific for cytomegalovirus antigens.

Separate from the approximately 670-subject first cohort, the validation cohort of roughly 130 subjects was the group to which the donors belonged. Comment on this clone: The clone's antigen remains unknown. Base qualities are missing; no much larger clone stands one base away.

Library prep was done by the immunoSEQ multiplex PCR assay. The paper's data handling went like this. To diagnose cytomegalovirus status from the catalog of TCR beta chain sequences, a statistical classification framework was built. TCRdb carries this immuneACCESS record with in-frame sequences only. Its versions omit some clonotypes, under half of them owing to an unresolved V gene in the studies checked, with the rest unexplained. V and J calls and clone size are given by that table; D and trimming were obtained from the DNA. In this sample the table shows roughly 130,000 clones, roughly 89% of which occur a single time. The ten most abundant clones make up 3% to 4% of the sample. The sequenced sample was PBMCs. This receptor was identified in a man between 25 and 39 years old in good health and CMV-seronegative.

The CDR3 corresponds to CASRGGTGGSYEQYF. The sequenced DNA is TGTGCCAGCAGAGGGGGGACAGGGGGTTCCTACGAGCAGTACTTC. The chain is encoded by TRBV28 joined to TRBJ2-7, and 11 bases in between align with TRBD1. V lost 6 bases and J lost 1 base, and the count of bases not matched to a germline gene is 5. Including the terminal cysteine and phenylalanine, the CDR3 comprises 15 residues. The sequence is cut down to CDR3 DNA, 45 bases in frame from base 1. In the germline V gene, CDR1 corresponds to MDHEN and CDR2 to SYDVKM.